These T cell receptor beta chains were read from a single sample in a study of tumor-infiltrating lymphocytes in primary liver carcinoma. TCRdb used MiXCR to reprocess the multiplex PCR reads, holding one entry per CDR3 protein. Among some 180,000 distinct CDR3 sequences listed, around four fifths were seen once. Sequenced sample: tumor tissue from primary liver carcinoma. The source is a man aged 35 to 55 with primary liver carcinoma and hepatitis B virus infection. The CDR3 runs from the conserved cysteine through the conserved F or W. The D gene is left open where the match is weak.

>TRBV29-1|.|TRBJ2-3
TGCAGCGTAGGGGGGGCATCAGAGGATACGCAGTATTTT
CSVGGASEDTQYF
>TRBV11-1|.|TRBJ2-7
TGTGCCAGCAGCTTAGGGTCGGCGGTTGAAAGCTCCCACGAGCAGTACTTC
CASSLGSAVESSHEQYF
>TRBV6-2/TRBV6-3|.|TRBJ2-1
TGTGACAGCAGCCTGCAAGGGTTCTACAATGAGCAATTCTTC
CDSSLQGFYNEQFF
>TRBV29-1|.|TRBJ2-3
TGCGGCTATGGGGGCACAAATACACAGTATTTT
CGYGGTNTQYF
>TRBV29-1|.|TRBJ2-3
TGCAGCGTTGAGGGGGCCCCGGGAATCACTGGTACGCAGTATTTT
CSVEGAPGITGTQYF
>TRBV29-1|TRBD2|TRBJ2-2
TGCAGTGCCTCGGGACTAGCGTGTCTTGGGGAGCTGTTTTTT
CSASGLACLGELFF
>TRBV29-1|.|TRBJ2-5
TGCGGCGTTGAATCCGCGGCGGGTAGACCGGAGACCCGGTACTTC
CGVESAAGRPETRYF
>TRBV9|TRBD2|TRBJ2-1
TGTGCCAGCAGCGTCCAAGCGGGAGCACTTAATGAGCAGTTCTTC
CASSVQAGALNEQFF
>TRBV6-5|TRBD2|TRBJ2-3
TGTGCCAGCAACCTAGGACTAGCGGGAAGAGATACGCGGTATTTT
CASNLGLAGRDTRYF
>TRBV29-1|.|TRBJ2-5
TGCAGCGCTGAAACGGACAAGGGGCGAGCAGAGACCCAGTACTTC
CSAETDKGRAETQYF
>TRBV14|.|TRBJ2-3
TGTGCTAACAGCCGCGGATACACAGATACGCAGTATTTT
CANSRGYTDTQYF
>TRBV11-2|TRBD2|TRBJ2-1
TGTGCCAGCAGCTTAGGGATCGGGAGGGTTGTAAATGAGCACCTCTTC
CASSLGIGRVVNEHLF
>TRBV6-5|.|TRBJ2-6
TGTGCCAGCAGTTACTCCTCAACGGCTGGGGCCAACGTCCTGAATTTC
CASSYSSTAGANVLNF
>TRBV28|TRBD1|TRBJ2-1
TGTGCCAGCAGCCCTACGGGACAGGGGGACTCGAATGAGCAGTTATTC
CASSPTGQGDSNEQLF